These 18 T cell receptor beta chains were all obtained from the same sample, sequenced in a study of beta chain features in type 1 diabetes (dated by TCRdb to the late 2010s). No cognate antigen is known for these TCRs. Library construction relied on the immunoSEQ multiplex PCR assay. The entire isolated RNA was reverse transcribed using the High Capacity cDNA Reverse Transcription Kit, and thus expressed TCRB transcripts were sequenced. TCRdb took over this immuneACCESS table, retaining in-frame rearrangements with V and J assigned. Such tables are incomplete; in checked studies, under half of the missing clones stem from an unresolved V gene, and the remainder is unexplained. The sample table shows around 250,000 clones, and just over 20% are seen once. Of the sample, around 0.028% falls within the top ten clones. Overall results and qualifications from the work: Type 1 diabetes patients showed a moderate but significant shortening of TCRB CDR3 length in all four CD4+ subsets.

Sequencing was done on a sample of naive CD4+ T cells from blood. The cell subset or site label of this sample denotes: true naive CD4+ T cells. These receptors all come from a woman aged 40 to 50 with type 1 diabetes.

This clone has more than one count but fewer than ten. An end of the junction does not agree with germline; a read error may underlie this. The chain recombines TRBV7-7 with TRBJ2-5, with D unclear. The length of the CDR3 is 13 residues. Germline values: CDR1 SSHAT, CDR2 FNYEAQ (reference sequence). The CDR3: CASSFAERETQYF. The CDR3 nucleotides read TGTGCTAGCAGCTTCGCGGAACGGGAGACCCAGTACTTC.

The chain has TRBV9 and TRBJ2-1; 15 nucleotides agree with TRBD2. Germline trimming cut 3 bases from V and 9 bases from J; bases unmatched to any gene: 7. The CDR3 spans 16 residues. The germline V gene encodes CDR1 SGDLS and CDR2 YYNGEE. The CDR3 region has the DNA TGTGCCAGCAGCGCCGCCGGACTAGCGGGAGGGAGTGAGCAGTTCTTC. Translation: CASSAAGLAGGSEQFF.

This clone appeared a few times. The chain carries TRBV11-3 and TRBJ2-1, with a tentative D call TRBD1 (6 bases). The CDR3 covers 15 residues. The V end was cut by 2 bases, the J end by 1 base, with 9 bases between. Germline lookup yields CDR1 SGHNT and CDR2 YENEEA. The chain's CDR3 is CASSLSQGSYNEQFF. Here the CDR3 DNA reads TGTGCCAGCAGCTTATCACAGGGATCCTACAATGAGCAGTTCTTC.

This clone was detected only a few times. The chain uses TRBV5-6 and TRBJ2-5, with D possibly being TRBD2 (5 bases). CDR3 length: 13 amino acids. CDR1 is SGHDT, CDR2 YYEEEE, per germline. The V end was cut by 6 bases, the J end by 1 base, with 10 bases between. The CDR3 DNA sequence: TGTGCCAGCACCCGACTACCCCAAGAGACCCAGTACTTC. This encodes CASTRLPQETQYF. Variable domain in full (rest from reference TRBV5-6 and TRBJ2-5): DAGVTQSPTHLIKTRGQQVTLRCSPKSGHDTVSWYQQALGQGPQFIFQYYEEEERQRGNFPDRFSGHQFPNYSSELNVNALLLGDSALYLCASTRLPQETQYFGPGTRLLVL.

The CDR3 nucleotides are TGCGCCAGCAGTTACTGGGCCAGCTCTGGGGCCAACGTCCTGACTTTC. It codes for CASSYWASSGANVLTF. The V call is TRBV5-1, the J call TRBJ2-6; D uncertain. The CDR3 has 16 amino acids. CDR1 and CDR2 from the germline V gene are SGHRS and YFSETQ. Trimming took 5 bases from V and 0 from J, leaving 12 bases between them.

This clone was counted only a few times. The gene calls are TRBV5-1 and TRBJ1-1; D perhaps matches TRBD1 (5 bases). The CDR3 has 14 residues. V gave up 5 bases and J gave up 1 base, with 12 bases separating them. Germline-derived CDR1 and CDR2 are SGHRS and YFSETQ. The CDR3, as DNA: TGCGCCAGCAGTCCAGACAGATCGAACACTGAAGCTTTCTTT. It codes for CASSPDRSNTEAFF.

This clone was detected a few times. The rearrangement uses TRBV18 and TRBJ2-1, with 10 bases matching TRBD1. The junction had 5 bases not matched to a gene; V was cut back by 3 bases and J by 3 bases. Germline values: CDR1 KGHSH, CDR2 LQKENI. The CDR3 runs 16 residues. The CDR3 nucleotides read TGTGCCAGCTCACCTCCCGGGACAGGGGTCTACAATGAGCAGTTCTTC. This translates into CASSPPGTGVYNEQFF.

This clone was counted only a few times. The chain has TRBV18 and TRBJ1-4, with no clear D. There are 12 residues in the CDR3. Germline V gene lookup returns CDR1 KGHSH and CDR2 LQKENI. V lost 3 bases to trimming and J lost 6 bases, with 5 bases between them. CDR3 protein: CASSPRDEKLFF. The CDR3 DNA is TGTGCCAGCTCACCCCGAGATGAAAAACTGTTTTTT.

This chain links TRBV4-3 with TRBJ2-5; possible D gene TRBD1, 5 bases. Germline V gene data show CDR1 as LGHNA and CDR2 as YSLEER. Trimming removed 0 bases at V and 6 bases at J, with 17 bases between. This CDR3 contains 16 residues. The CDR3 region has the DNA TGCGCCAGCAGCCAAGAGATGGGGCAGGGTGAGAAGACCCAGTACTTC. Translated, it gives CASSQEMGQGEKTQYF.

This clone was seen a few times. The chain carries TRBV28 and TRBJ1-5; a possible D gene is TRBD1 (5 bases). From germline, CDR1 is MDHEN and CDR2 SYDVKM. This CDR3 spans 13 amino acids. Trimming cost V 7 bases and J 9 bases, with 16 bases left between them. The CDR3 protein is CASITPVGGPQHF. CDR3 sequence (DNA): TGTGCCAGCATTACACCCGTCGGGGGGCCCCAGCATTTT.

This clone was counted only a few times. The chain carries TRBV4-3 and TRBJ2-3; 9 bases agree with TRBD2. Looked up from germline, CDR1 is LGHNA and CDR2 is YSLEER. Trimming at V came to 4 bases and at J to 6 bases, leaving 11 bases not matched to a gene. This CDR3 has 16 amino acids. CDR3 in DNA: TGCGCCAGCAGCCGGAGGGGCGGGAGGGCCGAGGATACGCAGTATTTT. Translated, it gives CASSRRGGRAEDTQYF.

This clone was seen only a few times. V is TRBV2 and J is TRBJ2-7, with D maybe TRBD2 (6 bases). Germline V gene lookup returns CDR1 SNHLY and CDR2 FYNNEI. The V gene lost 6 bases and the J gene lost 2 bases, with 11 bases spanning the gap. There are 13 residues in the CDR3. The chain's CDR3 is CASSRDFTYEQYF. In nucleotides, the CDR3 is TGTGCCAGCAGCCGGGACTTTACCTACGAGCAGTACTTC. The complete variable domain, with remaining parts taken from reference TRBV2 and TRBJ2-7, reads EPEVTQTPSHQVTQMGQEVILRCVPISNHLYFYWYRQILGQKVEFLVSFYNNEISEKSEIFDDQFSVERPDGSNFTLKIRSTKLEDSAMYFCASSRDFTYEQYFGPGTRLTVT.

The rearrangement links TRBV15 to TRBJ1-3; weak D call: TRBD1 (5 bases). Trimming removed 0 bases from V and 0 bases from J, with 9 bases in between. The CDR3 runs to 16 residues. Germline V gene sequence: CDR1 LNHNV, CDR2 YYDKDF (reference sequence). CDR3 in DNA: TGTGCCACCAGCAGAGATCGCAGGGTCTCTGGAAACACCATATATTTT. Its translation is CATSRDRRVSGNTIYF.

The chain has TRBV18 and TRBJ1-2; D is undetermined. Germline CDR1 is KGHSH and CDR2 is LQKENI. The V end lost 2 bases, the J end lost 8 bases, and 24 bases lay between the germline ends. The CDR3 extends over 17 amino acids. CDR3: CASSPDDPGVVPWGYTF. CDR3 nucleotide sequence: TGTGCCAGCTCACCAGACGATCCAGGCGTGGTCCCTTGGGGCTACACCTTC.

This clone turned up a few times. The rearrangement uses TRBV5-1 and TRBJ1-2; 8 positions agree with TRBD1. CDR3 length: 14 residues. Germline CDR1 reads SGHRS; CDR2 reads YFSETQ. Germline trimming cut 4 bases from V and 4 bases from J; bases unmatched to any gene: 6. The CDR3 DNA follows: TGCGCCAGCAGCGGACAGGGTGGATCCTATGGCTACACCTTC. This encodes CASSGQGGSYGYTF.

This clone appeared a few times. V is TRBV25-1 and J is TRBJ1-2; TRBD1 agrees at 7 bases. In germline, CDR1 is MGHDK, CDR2 SYGVNS. The CDR3 is made up of 12 amino acids. J gave up 4 bases and V 6 bases, and 2 bases lay outside the gene matches. CDR3 coding DNA: TGTGCCAGCAGAAGGGACAGCTATGGCTACACCTTC. Translating it yields CASRRDSYGYTF.

The gene calls are TRBV10-3 and TRBJ2-1; 11 bases line up with TRBD2. J lost 5 bases, V lost 6 bases, and 6 bases had no gene match. The CDR3 length is 15 residues. The germline V gene encodes CDR1 ENHRY and CDR2 SYGVKD. The CDR3 here is CAISSGTSGNNEQFF. As DNA, the CDR3 is TGTGCCATCAGCAGCGGGACTAGCGGCAACAATGAGCAGTTCTTC.

This clone was detected only a few times. The chain carries TRBV2 and TRBJ1-5, with D hard to call. The CDR3 totals 11 residues. V was trimmed by 2 bases and J by 9 bases, leaving 5 bases between them. CDR1 SNHLY and CDR2 FYNNEI come from the germline V gene. CDR3 in DNA: TGTGCCAGCAGTGAAACTACGCCCCAGCATTTT. This sequence encodes CASSETTPQHF.